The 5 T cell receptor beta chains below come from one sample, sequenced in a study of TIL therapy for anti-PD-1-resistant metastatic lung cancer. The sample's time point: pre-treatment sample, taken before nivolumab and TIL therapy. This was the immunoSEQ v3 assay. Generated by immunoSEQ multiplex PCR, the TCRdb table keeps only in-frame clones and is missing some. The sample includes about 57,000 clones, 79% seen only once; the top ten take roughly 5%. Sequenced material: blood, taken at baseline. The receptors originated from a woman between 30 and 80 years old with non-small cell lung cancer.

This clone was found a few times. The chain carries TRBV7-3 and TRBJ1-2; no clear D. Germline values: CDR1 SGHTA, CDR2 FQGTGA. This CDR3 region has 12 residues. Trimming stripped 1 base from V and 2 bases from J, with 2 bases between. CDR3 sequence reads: CASSLKNYGYTF. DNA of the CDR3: TGTGCCAGCAGCTTAAAGAACTATGGCTACACCTTC.

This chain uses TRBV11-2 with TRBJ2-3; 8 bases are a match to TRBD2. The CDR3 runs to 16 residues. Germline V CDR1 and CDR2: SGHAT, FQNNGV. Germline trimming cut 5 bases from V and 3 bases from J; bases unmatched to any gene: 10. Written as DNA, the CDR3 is TGTGCCAGCAGCCCGACGGGGACTAGAGGGACAGATACGCAGTATTTT. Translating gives CASSPTGTRGTDTQYF.

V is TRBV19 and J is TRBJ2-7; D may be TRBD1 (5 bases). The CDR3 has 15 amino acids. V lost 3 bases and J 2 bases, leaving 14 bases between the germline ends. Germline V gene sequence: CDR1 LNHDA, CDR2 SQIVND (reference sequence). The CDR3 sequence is CASSITGQGPYEQYF. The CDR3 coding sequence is TGTGCCAGTAGTATTACCGGGCAGGGTCCCTACGAGCAGTACTTC. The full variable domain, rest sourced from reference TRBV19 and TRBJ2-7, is DGGITQSPKYLFRKEGQNVTLSCEQNLNHDAMYWYRQDPGQGLRLIYYSQIVNDFQKGDIAEGYSVSREKKESFPLTVTSAQKNPTAFYLCASSITGQGPYEQYFGPGTRLTVT.

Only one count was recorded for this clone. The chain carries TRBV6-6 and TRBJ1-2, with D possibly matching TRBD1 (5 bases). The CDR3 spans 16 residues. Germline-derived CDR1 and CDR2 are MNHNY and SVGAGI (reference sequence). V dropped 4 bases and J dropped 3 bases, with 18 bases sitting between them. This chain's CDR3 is CASSSPTLDRDYGYTF. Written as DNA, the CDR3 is TGTGCCAGCAGTTCCCCTACCCTCGACAGAGACTATGGCTACACCTTC.

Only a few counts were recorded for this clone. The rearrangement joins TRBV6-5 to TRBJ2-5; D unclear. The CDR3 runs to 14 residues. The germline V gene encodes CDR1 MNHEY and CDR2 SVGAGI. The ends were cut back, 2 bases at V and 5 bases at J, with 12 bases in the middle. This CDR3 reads CASSYVAGSETQYF. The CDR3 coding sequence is TGTGCCAGCAGTTACGTTGCAGGATCGGAGACCCAGTACTTC.